This TCR beta chain was sequenced for a study of blood T cell repertoires in COVID-19. Study summary: Donors in the United States, Italy and Spain gave samples during acute or convalescent COVID-19.

The V end lost 1 base, the J end lost 8 bases, and 14 bases lay between the germline ends. The CDR3 consists of 14 residues. CDR1 is SGHTA and CDR2 is FQGNSA in the germline V gene. Participant-given clinical history determined each cohort assignment. People in the exposed group encountered a COVID-19 case within 2 weeks before entering the study. The repertoire was sequenced with immunoSEQ multiplex PCR; TCRdb's copy has only in-frame clones and lacks some. The data show 120,000 to 150,000 clones, with roughly 84% seen just once and about 5.8% held by the top ten. Sequencing input: PBMCs or T cells enriched from blood (not recorded which). This chain uses TRBV7-2 with TRBJ1-1, with D maybe TRBD1 (6 bases). The sequence was obtained from a woman aged 45-60 years who had been exposed to COVID-19. In DNA form, the CDR3 reads TGTGCCAGCAGCTTAGTTGGGGGGGCAATGGAAGCTTTCTTT. Amino acids: CASSLVGGAMEAFF.